Detailed here is one TCR beta chain. The sample is drawn from a study of OX40 agonist ivuxolimab in advanced cancers. V lost 6 bases and J 3 bases, leaving 9 bases between the germline ends. From germline, CDR1 is MNHEY and CDR2 SVGAGI. The CDR3 consists of 12 residues. Measured with immunoSEQ multiplex PCR; TCRdb has only the in-frame clones, and not every one. The data hold 25,000 to 30,000 clones, with 87% observed a single time. The rearrangement uses TRBV6-5 and TRBJ2-7; D gene unclear. The sequences come from CD4+ or CD8+ T cells sorted from blood, collected in a trial of the OX40 agonist ivuxolimab. The receptor's source is an adult with an advanced solid tumor such as melanoma, head and neck, liver or kidney cancer. CDR3 nucleotide sequence: TGTGCCAGCAGCGATAATGGCTACGAGCAGTACTTC. It is translated as CASSDNGYEQYF.